This T cell receptor beta chain stems from a study of Graves' ophthalmopathy and Graves' hyperthyroidism. Germline V gene lookup returns CDR1 SGHRS and CDR2 YFSETQ. This CDR3 has 16 residues. V lost 0 bases and J lost 3, with 10 bases in between. The TCR beta CDR3 regions underwent amplification from RNA transcripts. First-round RT-PCR used HTBI primers; second-round multiplex PCR followed. Each CDR3 protein gets one entry after TCRdb re-called the multiplex PCR reads with MiXCR. The sample carries around 470,000 distinct CDR3 sequences, roughly 14% recorded once. A word on this clonotype: Its antigen is undetermined.

General study findings and limits: Blood samples also showed most expanded thyroid clonotypes exceeding 0.001 frequency.

A duration under 3 months, NOSPECS ≥4, CAS ≥3 and moderate-to-severe activity characterized the donors with ophthalmopathy. This TCR derives from a woman in her 30s with Graves' ophthalmopathy. V and J are TRBV5-1 and TRBJ2-6; D gene uncertain. The sequencing input was blood. CDR3 nucleotides: TGCGCCAGCAGCTTGGCCGTCGCTCTTGGGGCCAACGTCCTGACTTTC. Translating gives CASSLAVALGANVLTF. The full variable domain, its missing parts supplied by reference TRBV5-1 and TRBJ2-6, is KAGVTQTPRYLIKTRGQQVTLSCSPISGHRSVSWYQQTPGQGLQFLFEYFSETQRNKGNFPGRFSGRQFSNSRSEMNVSTLELGDSALYLCASSLAVALGANVLTFGAGSRLTVL.